This TCR beta chain was recovered during a study of T cell changes during pregnancy in multiple sclerosis. This CDR3 contains 11 residues. V was pared by 4 bases and J by 7 bases, with 7 bases between. In germline, CDR1 is SGHVS, CDR2 FQNEAQ. TCRdb's table, derived via immunoSEQ multiplex PCR, lists solely in-frame clones and lacks some. The sample lists fewer than 85,000 clones; under 95% were seen once. The TCR comes from a female donor in good health, enrolled as a control in a pregnancy study. This chain joins TRBV7-8 and TRBJ1-2; D gene uncertain. The sample here was peripheral blood, taken after pregnancy. In DNA form, the CDR3 reads TGTGCCAGCAGCTCCTTTTCTGGCTACACCTTC. Translating gives CASSSFSGYTF.